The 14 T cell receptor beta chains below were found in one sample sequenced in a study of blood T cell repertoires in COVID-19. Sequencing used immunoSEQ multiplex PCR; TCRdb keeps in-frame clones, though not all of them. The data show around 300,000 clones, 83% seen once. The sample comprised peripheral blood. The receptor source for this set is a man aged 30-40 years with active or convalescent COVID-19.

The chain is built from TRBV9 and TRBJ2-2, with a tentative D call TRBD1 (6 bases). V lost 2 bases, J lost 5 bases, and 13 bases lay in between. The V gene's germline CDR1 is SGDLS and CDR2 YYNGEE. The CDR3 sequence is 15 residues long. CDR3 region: CASSVVGARTGELFF. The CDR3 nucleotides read TGTGCCAGCAGCGTGGTGGGGGCGAGGACCGGGGAGCTGTTTTTT. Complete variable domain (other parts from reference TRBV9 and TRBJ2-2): DSGVTQTPKHLITATGQRVTLRCSPRSGDLSVYWYQQSLDQGLQFLIQYYNGEERAKGNILERFSAQQFPDLHSELNLSSLELGDSALYFCASSVVGARTGELFFGEGSRLTVL.

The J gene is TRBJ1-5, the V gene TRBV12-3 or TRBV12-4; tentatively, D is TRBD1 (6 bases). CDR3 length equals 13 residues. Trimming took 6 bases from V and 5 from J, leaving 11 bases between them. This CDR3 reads CASRLGGDQPQHF. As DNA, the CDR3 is TGTGCCAGCAGGCTAGGGGGGGATCAGCCCCAGCATTTT.

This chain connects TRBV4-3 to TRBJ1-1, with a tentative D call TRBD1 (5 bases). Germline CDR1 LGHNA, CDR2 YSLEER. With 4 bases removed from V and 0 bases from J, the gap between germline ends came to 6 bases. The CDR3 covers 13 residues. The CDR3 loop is CASSLTVNTEAFF. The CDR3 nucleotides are TGCGCCAGCAGCCTGACAGTGAACACTGAAGCTTTCTTT.

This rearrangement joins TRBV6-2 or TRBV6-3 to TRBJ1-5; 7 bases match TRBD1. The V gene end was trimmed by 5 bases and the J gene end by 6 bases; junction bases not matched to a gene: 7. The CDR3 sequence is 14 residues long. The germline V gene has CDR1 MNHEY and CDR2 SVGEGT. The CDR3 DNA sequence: TGTGCCAGCAGTACCACGACAGGGATTCAGCCCCAGCATTTT. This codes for CASSTTTGIQPQHF.

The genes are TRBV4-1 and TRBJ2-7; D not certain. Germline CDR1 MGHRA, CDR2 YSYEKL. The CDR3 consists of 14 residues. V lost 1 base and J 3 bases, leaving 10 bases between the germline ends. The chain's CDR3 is CASSQVGIFYEQYF. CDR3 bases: TGCGCCAGCAGCCAAGTGGGCATTTTCTACGAGCAGTACTTC.

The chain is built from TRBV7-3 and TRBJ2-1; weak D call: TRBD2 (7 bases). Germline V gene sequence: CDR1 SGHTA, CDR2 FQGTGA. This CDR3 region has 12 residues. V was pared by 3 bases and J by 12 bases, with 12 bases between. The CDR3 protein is CASSLGGGSQFF. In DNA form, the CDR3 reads TGTGCCAGCAGCTTGGGAGGGGGTTCGCAGTTCTTC. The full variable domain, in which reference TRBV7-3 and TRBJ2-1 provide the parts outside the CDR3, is GAGVSQTPSNKVTEKGKYVELRCDPISGHTALYWYRQSLGQGPEFLIYFQGTGAADDSGLPNDRFFAVRPEGSVSTLKIQRTERGDSAVYLCASSLGGGSQFFGPGTRLTVL.

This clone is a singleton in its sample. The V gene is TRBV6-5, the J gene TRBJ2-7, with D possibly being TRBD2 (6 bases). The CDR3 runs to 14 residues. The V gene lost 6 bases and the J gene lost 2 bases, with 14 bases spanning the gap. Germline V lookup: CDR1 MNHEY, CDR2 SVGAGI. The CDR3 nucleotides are TGTGCCAGCAGCACGGGACTCCAACCCTACGAGCAGTACTTC. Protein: CASSTGLQPYEQYF.

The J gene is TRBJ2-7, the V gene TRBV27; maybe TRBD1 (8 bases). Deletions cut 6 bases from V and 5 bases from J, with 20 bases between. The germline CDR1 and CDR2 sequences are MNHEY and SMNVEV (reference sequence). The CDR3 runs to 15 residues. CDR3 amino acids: CASSHINRGGDEQYF. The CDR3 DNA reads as TGTGCCAGCAGCCATATTAACAGGGGGGGGGACGAGCAGTACTTC.

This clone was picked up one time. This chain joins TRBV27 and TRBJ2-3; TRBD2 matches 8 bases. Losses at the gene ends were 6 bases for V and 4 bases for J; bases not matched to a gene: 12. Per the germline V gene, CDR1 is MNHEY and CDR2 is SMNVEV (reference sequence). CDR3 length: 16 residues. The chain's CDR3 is CASRAWLSGRADTQYF. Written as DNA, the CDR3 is TGTGCCAGCAGAGCTTGGTTATCCGGGAGGGCAGATACGCAGTATTTT.

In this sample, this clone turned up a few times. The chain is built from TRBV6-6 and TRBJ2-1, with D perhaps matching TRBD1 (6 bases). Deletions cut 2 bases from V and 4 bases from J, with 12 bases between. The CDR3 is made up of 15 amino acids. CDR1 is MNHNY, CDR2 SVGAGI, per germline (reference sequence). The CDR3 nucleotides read TGTGCCAGCAGTTACCGTGCCGACAGGTACAATGAGCAGTTCTTC. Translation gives CASSYRADRYNEQFF.

CDR3 loop: CAISVSRDREDSYEQYF. The CDR3 DNA reads as TGTGCCATCAGTGTAAGTCGGGACAGGGAGGACTCCTACGAGCAGTACTTC. This chain uses TRBV10-3 with TRBJ2-7; 9 bases align to TRBD1. Per germline, CDR1 ENHRY and CDR2 SYGVKD. Trimming took 4 bases from V and 0 from J; bases not matched to a gene: 10. The CDR3 contains 17 residues.

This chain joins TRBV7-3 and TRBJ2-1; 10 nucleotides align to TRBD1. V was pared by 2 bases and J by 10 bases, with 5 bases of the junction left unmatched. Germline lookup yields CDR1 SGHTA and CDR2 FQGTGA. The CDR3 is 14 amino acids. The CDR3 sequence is CASSLGTGAREQFF. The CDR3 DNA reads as TGTGCCAGCAGCTTAGGGACAGGGGCACGGGAGCAGTTCTTC.

CDR3 residues: CATSDLQADHKFTGELFF. The DNA for the CDR3 is TGTGCCACCAGTGATTTGCAAGCGGACCATAAATTCACCGGGGAGCTGTTTTTT. The gene calls are TRBV24-1 and TRBJ2-2; a weak D match, TRBD2 (5 bases). The CDR3 is 18 amino acids. Looked up from germline, CDR1 is KGHDR and CDR2 is SFDVKD. The ends were cut back, 0 bases at V and 4 bases at J, with 17 bases in the middle.

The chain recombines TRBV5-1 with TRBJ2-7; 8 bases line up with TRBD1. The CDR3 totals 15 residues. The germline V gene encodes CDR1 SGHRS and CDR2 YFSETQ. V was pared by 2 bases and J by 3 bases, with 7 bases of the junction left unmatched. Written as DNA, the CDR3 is TGCGCCAGCAGCTTCCCCAGGACAGGGCACTACGAGCAGTACTTC. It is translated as CASSFPRTGHYEQYF.